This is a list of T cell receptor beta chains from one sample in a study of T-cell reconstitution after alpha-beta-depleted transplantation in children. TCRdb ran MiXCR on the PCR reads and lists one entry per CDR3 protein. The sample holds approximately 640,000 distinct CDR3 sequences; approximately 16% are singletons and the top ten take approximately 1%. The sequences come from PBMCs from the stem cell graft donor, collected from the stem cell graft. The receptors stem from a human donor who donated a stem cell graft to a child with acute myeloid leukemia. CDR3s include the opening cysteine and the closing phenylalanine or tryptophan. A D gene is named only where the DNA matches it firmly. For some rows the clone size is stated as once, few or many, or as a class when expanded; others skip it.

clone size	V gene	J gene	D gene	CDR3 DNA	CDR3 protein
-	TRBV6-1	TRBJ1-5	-	TGTGCCAGCAGTGAGGAACCGGGACGGAATCAGCCCCAGCATTTT	CASSEEPGRNQPQHF
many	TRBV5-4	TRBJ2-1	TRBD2	TGTGCCAGCAGCCACGTACTAGCGGGGGGGTCCAATGAGCAGTTCTTC	CASSHVLAGGSNEQFF
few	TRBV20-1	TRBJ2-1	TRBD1	TGCAGTGCTAGAGACTTGGACAGGAGCTCCTACAATGAGCAGTTCTTC	CSARDLDRSSYNEQFF
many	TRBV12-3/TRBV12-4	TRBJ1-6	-	TGTGCCAGCAGTCAGGGGCGGAATTCACCCCTCCACTTT	CASSQGRNSPLHF
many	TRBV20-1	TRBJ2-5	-	TGCAGTGCTAGGGGGGAACGGGAGACCCAGTACTTC	CSARGERETQYF
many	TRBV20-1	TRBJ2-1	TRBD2	TGCAGTGCTAGCCGGGGGGGCCTTACGGCCTACAATGAGCAGTTCTTC	CSASRGGLTAYNEQFF
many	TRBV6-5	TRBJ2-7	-	TGTGCCAGCAGCCACGTCGGGCCTCCCTCCTACGAGCAGTACTTC	CASSHVGPPSYEQYF
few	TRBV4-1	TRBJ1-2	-	TGCGCCAGCAGCCAAACCAGCCCTGGATATGGCTACACCTTC	CASSQTSPGYGYTF
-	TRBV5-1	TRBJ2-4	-	TGCGCCAGCAGTTGGGGGCAGAACAGTCCGATAGCCAAAAACATTCAGTACTTC	CASSWGQNSPIAKNIQYF
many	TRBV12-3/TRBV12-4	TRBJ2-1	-	TGTGCCAGCAGTTTAGGAATTCTCGATGAGCAGTTCTTC	CASSLGILDEQFF
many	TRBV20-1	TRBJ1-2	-	TGCAGTGCTAGTTTGTTCCAGGGCTCGTCCTATGGCTACACCTTC	CSASLFQGSSYGYTF
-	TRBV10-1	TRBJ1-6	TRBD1	TGCGCCAGCAGTGAGTCGATGGGGACAGGGATTAATTCACCCCTCCACTTT	CASSESMGTGINSPLHF
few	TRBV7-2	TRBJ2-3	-	TGTGCCAGCAGCTTAAGGAGCCCGGGGGATGATACGCAGTATTTT	CASSLRSPGDDTQYF
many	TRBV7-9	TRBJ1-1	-	TGTGCCAGCAGCTTATTTCAAGGGCAGAACACTGAAGCTTTCTTT	CASSLFQGQNTEAFF